The 14 T cell receptor beta chains below were found in one sample sequenced in a study of cytomegalovirus exposure and HLA in healthy donors. Primers: 60 Vbeta forward and 13 Jbeta reverse. Some clones are missing from TCRdb's copy, which holds only in-frame ones; the method was immunoSEQ multiplex PCR. The data show about 210,000 clones, over 65% seen once. The specimen sequenced was PBMCs. These TCRs come from a man between 35 and 55 years old in good health and CMV-seropositive.

CDR3 DNA sequence: TGTGCCAGCAGCGTGAGACAGGGGGAAGCCTACGAGCAGTACTTC. As protein: CASSVRQGEAYEQYF. The V call is TRBV13, the J call TRBJ2-7; TRBD1 matches 9 bases. The CDR3 totals 15 residues. The V segment lost 5 bases and the J segment 2 bases; nucleotides outside the gene matches: 7. Germline loops: CDR1 PRHDT, CDR2 FYEKMQ (reference sequence).

The chain recombines TRBV12-5 with TRBJ1-1, with TRBD1 as a possible D gene (5 bases). Trimming took off 0 bases at V and 6 bases at J, with 17 bases between the two ends. Looked up from germline, CDR1 is LGHNT and CDR2 is FRNRAP. CDR3 length equals 16 residues. The CDR3 loop reads CASGLVVVGGSAEAFF. In nucleotides, the CDR3 is TGTGCTAGTGGTTTGGTGGTGGTTGGGGGGTCAGCTGAAGCTTTCTTT.

The chain combines TRBV7-2 with TRBJ1-2; tentatively, D is TRBD1 (6 bases). This CDR3 comprises 15 residues. Germline CDR1 is SGHTA and CDR2 is FQGNSA. V was trimmed by 7 bases and J by 6 bases, leaving 21 bases between them. The chain's CDR3 is CASTYRGALGHGYTF. CDR3 bases: TGTGCCAGCACCTATCGGGGGGCGCTGGGGCATGGCTACACCTTC. The whole variable domain, filled in from reference TRBV7-2 and TRBJ1-2, reads GAGVSQSPSNKVTEKGKDVELRCDPISGHTALYWYRQSLGQGLEFLIYFQGNSAPDKSGLPSDRFSAERTGGSVSTLTIQRTQQEDSAVYLCASTYRGALGHGYTFGSGTRLTVV.

V and J are TRBV10-1 and TRBJ1-5; D might be TRBD1 (5 bases). V lost 2 bases to trimming and J lost 10 bases, with 12 bases between them. The V gene's germline CDR1 is WNHNN and CDR2 SYGVQD (reference sequence). The CDR3 has 13 amino acids. The CDR3 here is CASSEAGKVPQHF. CDR3 DNA sequence: TGCGCCAGCAGTGAGGCAGGGAAGGTTCCCCAGCATTTT.

The chain is built from TRBV25-1 and TRBJ2-3; possibly TRBD1 for D (7 bases). The germline gives CDR1 MGHDK, CDR2 SYGVNS. The CDR3 covers 14 residues. The V end lost 6 bases, the J end lost 7 bases, and 17 bases lay between the germline ends. The CDR3 sequence: CASSIAGGRYTQYF. As DNA, the CDR3 is TGTGCCAGCAGCATAGCAGGGGGGAGGTATACGCAGTATTTT.

The V and J genes are TRBV7-2 and TRBJ1-1, with D unclear. V shed 5 bases and J shed 1 base, with 14 bases lying between them. Germline V CDR1 and CDR2: SGHTA, FQGNSA. This CDR3 region has 15 residues. The CDR3 DNA reads as TGTGCCAGCAGCCTAACCGCCGCTCCGAACACTGAAGCTTTCTTT. The encoded protein is CASSLTAAPNTEAFF.

The rearrangement joins TRBV29-1 to TRBJ2-6, with 7 nucleotides matching TRBD1. With V trimmed by 7 bases and J by 0 bases, 15 bases remained unmatched. The V gene's germline CDR1 is SQVTM and CDR2 ANQGSEA. This CDR3 spans 18 amino acids. The CDR3 nucleotides are TGCAGCGAACGGGACAGAGCCTTTTACCGCTCTGGGGCCAACGTCCTGACTTTC. Its translation is CSERDRAFYRSGANVLTF.

The gene calls are TRBV6-1 and TRBJ2-5, with 13 bases that match TRBD2. The CDR3 is made up of 15 amino acids. The germline V gene has CDR1 MNHNS and CDR2 SASEGT. The V segment lost 6 bases and the J segment 4 bases; nucleotides outside the gene matches: 5. CDR3 DNA sequence: TGTGCCAGCAGAGGACTAGCGGGAGTGGGAGAGACCCAGTACTTC. Translation: CASRGLAGVGETQYF.

The chain carries TRBV27 and TRBJ2-3, with 8 bases aligning to TRBD1. This CDR3 spans 15 amino acids. Per germline, CDR1 MNHEY and CDR2 SMNVEV (reference sequence). V lost 5 bases, J lost 3 bases, and 7 bases stayed unmatched. DNA of the CDR3: TGTGCCAGCAGTCCCAGGGGGCGCATGACAGATACGCAGTATTTT. Protein product: CASSPRGRMTDTQYF.

The V gene is TRBV6-6, the J gene TRBJ2-2; D may be TRBD1 (5 bases). The CDR3 runs to 12 residues. V lost 5 bases, J lost 9 bases, and 10 bases lay in between. In germline, CDR1 is MNHNY, CDR2 SVGAGI (reference sequence). In DNA form, the CDR3 reads TGTGCCAGCAGTCCAGGGTCTAGGGAGCTGTTTTTT. Translation: CASSPGSRELFF.

The chain uses TRBV2 and TRBJ2-1, with D possibly being TRBD2 (5 bases). Trimming pared 6 bases from V and 0 bases from J, leaving 18 bases between. The CDR3 sequence is 17 residues long. Germline-derived CDR1 and CDR2 are SNHLY and FYNNEI. CDR3 bases: TGTGCCAGCAGGGAGATTGGCGGGCCGAGCTCCTACAATGAGCAGTTCTTC. This codes for CASREIGGPSSYNEQFF.

The chain recombines TRBV28 with TRBJ2-2; tentative D call: TRBD2 (5 bases). V was trimmed by 6 bases and J by 4 bases, leaving 12 bases between them. The CDR3 runs 14 residues. Germline V gene data show CDR1 as MDHEN and CDR2 as SYDVKM. CDR3: CASRLPGGTGELFF. The CDR3 coding sequence is TGTGCCAGCAGGTTGCCAGGAGGCACCGGGGAGCTGTTTTTT.

V usage is TRBV27 and J usage is TRBJ2-5, with D possibly matching TRBD1 (6 bases). V was cut by 5 bases and J by 5 bases, with 12 bases left in between. This CDR3 contains 13 residues. Looked up from germline, CDR1 is MNHEY and CDR2 is SMNVEV (reference sequence). DNA of the CDR3: TGTGCCAGCAGTCCCGCAGGGGTGGAGACCCAGTACTTC. It is translated as CASSPAGVETQYF.

J is TRBJ2-2 and V is TRBV7-2; maybe TRBD2 (5 bases). Germline values: CDR1 SGHTA, CDR2 FQGNSA. V was cut by 5 bases and J by 4 bases, with 14 bases left in between. The CDR3 is 15 amino acids. CDR3 loop: CASSPRGDGTGELFF. CDR3 nucleotides: TGTGCCAGCAGCCCACGGGGAGATGGCACCGGGGAGCTGTTTTTT. Complete variable domain (other parts from reference TRBV7-2 and TRBJ2-2): GAGVSQSPSNKVTEKGKDVELRCDPISGHTALYWYRQSLGQGLEFLIYFQGNSAPDKSGLPSDRFSAERTGGSVSTLTIQRTQQEDSAVYLCASSPRGDGTGELFFGEGSRLTVL.